This TCR beta chain derives from a study of control samples from healthy donors and cancer patients. The CDR3 is 13 amino acids. Germline V lookup: CDR1 MNHEY, CDR2 SVGAGI. Between the trimmed V and J ends, which lost 4 bases and 15 bases, there was a span of 16 bases. The method was immunoSEQ multiplex PCR; TCRdb's version includes in-frame clones alone and lacks a portion of them. Of tens of thousands of clones detected, approximately 84% appear once; the ten largest clones hold under 40%. Sequencing was done on a sample of PBMCs. The origin of this receptor is a man aged 70 or older with lung cancer. V and J are TRBV6-5 and TRBJ1-6; tentative D call: TRBD1 (6 bases). The CDR3 region has the DNA TGTGCCAGCAGTTTCCCCGGGCGAGGGGGCCTCCACTTT. Protein product: CASSFPGRGGLHF.